Listed here is a single T cell receptor (beta chain). The antigen is not known. Time point in this sample: cycle 4 day 1 (C4D1), after less than seven weeks of nivolumab. Every patient was affected by relapse after autologous stem cell transplantation, while exposure to brentuximab vedotin was not uniform. Magnetic negative selection of thawed PBMCs yielded the CD8+ T cells. Classification of best responses gave complete response, partial response or progressive disease. This entry is derived from a study of PD-1 blockade in classical Hodgkin lymphoma. Study at large: Once every 2 weeks, patients received intravenous nivolumab at 3 mg/kg. Study-wide findings and caveats: Before treatment, complete responders showed about the same diversity as newly diagnosed patients. Patients starting nivolumab less than 1 year after ASCT had lower diversity and were excluded from later analyses.

The protocol was immunoSEQ multiplex PCR, while the TCRdb copy is restricted to in-frame clones and leaves out a portion. This repertoire shows more than 13,000 clones, around 90% found once; its top ten account for approximately 18%. The CDR3 contains 13 residues. Germline-derived CDR1 and CDR2 are SEHNR and FQNEAQ (reference sequence). V shed 10 bases and J shed 3 bases, with 13 bases lying between them. This sequence was found in a human donor with classical Hodgkin lymphoma. The V and J genes are TRBV7-9 and TRBJ1-3; perhaps TRBD1 as D (5 bases). Sequenced material: CD8+ T cells from blood, taken before the fourth cycle of nivolumab. CDR3 nucleotide sequence: TGTGCCACCCGGGGGGGTGGTGGAAACACCATATATTTT. Protein sequence: CATRGGGGNTIYF. Using reference TRBV7-9 and TRBJ1-3 for the parts outside the CDR3, the full variable domain is DTGVSQNPRHKITKRGQNVTFRCDPISEHNRLYWYRQTLGQGPEFLTYFQNEAQLEKSRLLSDRFSAERPKGSFSTLEIQRTEQGDSAMYLCATRGGGGNTIYFGEGSWLTVV.